The next 20 T cell receptor beta chains were all read from a single sample in a study of blood T cell repertoires in COVID-19. Method: immunoSEQ multiplex PCR; TCRdb's copy keeps in-frame clones and lacks some. The profile shows a few hundred thousand clones, 70% to 85% of them singletons. The sequenced material came from peripheral blood. All receptors come from a human donor in a cohort sampled during active COVID-19.

The rearrangement uses TRBV10-2 and TRBJ2-5, with 12 nucleotides matching TRBD2. J lost 1 base, V lost 4 bases, and 1 base had no gene match. CDR3 size: 15 residues. The V gene's germline CDR1 is WSHSY and CDR2 SAAADI. CDR3 loop: CASSGTSGVQETQYF. In DNA form, the CDR3 reads TGCGCCAGCAGTGGGACTAGCGGGGTCCAAGAGACCCAGTACTTC.

The chain uses TRBV3-1 (or the pseudogene TRBV3-2) and TRBJ2-5, with 7 bases lining up with TRBD1. Germline CDR1 reads LGHDT; CDR2 reads YNNKEL (reference sequence). Trimming took 0 bases from V and 5 from J; bases not matched to a gene: 3. The CDR3 consists of 14 residues. The CDR3 spells CASSQDGRGETQYF. The CDR3 DNA reads TGTGCCAGCAGCCAAGACGGCAGGGGGGAGACCCAGTACTTC.

The chain links TRBV19 to TRBJ2-3; 9 bases are shared with TRBD2. The CDR3 extends over 15 amino acids. J was trimmed by 2 bases and V by 7 bases; bases with no gene match: 7. Germline-derived CDR1 and CDR2 are LNHDA and SQIVND (reference sequence). The CDR3, as DNA: TGTGCCAGTACCCTCGGACTAGCGCCCACAGATACGCAGTATTTT. It is translated as CASTLGLAPTDTQYF.

This chain joins TRBV29-1 and TRBJ2-7, with TRBD2 matching 7 bases. The CDR3 contains 11 residues. Germline-derived CDR1 and CDR2 are SQVTM and ANQGSEA. Germline trimming cut 4 bases from V and 7 bases from J; bases unmatched to any gene: 4. This CDR3 reads CSVVGAGEQYF. CDR3 DNA sequence: TGCAGCGTTGTGGGAGCGGGGGAGCAGTACTTC.

The chain uses TRBV2 and TRBJ2-7; 12 positions agree with TRBD2. V lost 6 bases and J lost 4; bases outside the gene matches: 4. Germline values: CDR1 SNHLY, CDR2 FYNNEI. The CDR3 runs 14 residues. In nucleotides, the CDR3 is TGTGCCAGCAGGGGACTAGCGGGTTTGTACGAGCAGTACTTC. Translation: CASRGLAGLYEQYF.

This clone has a handful of counts. The chain employs TRBV25-1 and TRBJ1-2, with unresolved D. V was shortened by 4 bases and J by 8 bases, with 14 bases between the two germline ends. Per the germline V gene, CDR1 is MGHDK and CDR2 is SYGVNS. There are 13 residues in the CDR3. The CDR3 reads CASSGSGRGGYTF. The CDR3 nucleotides are TGTGCCAGCAGTGGGTCCGGTCGCGGAGGCTACACCTTC.

The chain links TRBV5-6 to TRBJ2-7, with D possibly TRBD1 on 5 matching bases. Germline CDR1 is SGHDT and CDR2 is YYEEEE. The germline V and J ends were trimmed by 7 bases and 0 bases, with 14 bases remaining between them. CDR3 length: 14 amino acids. CDR3 DNA: TGTGCCAGCCGGCAACTCGACAGCTCCTACGAGCAGTACTTC. The encoded protein is CASRQLDSSYEQYF.

The chain has TRBV27 and TRBJ2-7, with 9 nucleotides matching TRBD1. Losses at the gene ends were 5 bases for V and 4 bases for J; bases not matched to a gene: 12. The CDR3 is made up of 16 amino acids. Germline V gives CDR1 MNHEY, CDR2 SMNVEV (reference sequence). This chain's CDR3 is CASSKKGTGSWYEQYF. CDR3 DNA sequence: TGTGCCAGCAGTAAAAAAGGGACAGGGAGTTGGTACGAGCAGTACTTC.

This rearrangement joins TRBV5-1 to TRBJ2-5, with 10 bases aligning to TRBD2. The CDR3 is 14 residues long. Looked up from germline, CDR1 is SGHRS and CDR2 is YFSETQ. V was clipped by 4 bases and J by 5 bases; unmatched bases: 5. The CDR3 coding sequence is TGCGCCAGCAGCCTTAGCGGGAGGAGGGAGACCCAGTACTTC. It translates to CASSLSGRRETQYF.

The rearrangement joins TRBV3-1 (or the pseudogene TRBV3-2) to TRBJ2-5, with TRBD1 identical over 7 bases. CDR3 length: 15 amino acids. Germline-derived CDR1 and CDR2 are LGHDT and YNNKEL (reference sequence). Germline trimming cut 4 bases from V and 9 bases from J; bases unmatched to any gene: 14. In DNA form, the CDR3 reads TGTGCCAGCAGCCTGGGGACAGAAGAGATGGGGGCCCAGTACTTC. Its translation: CASSLGTEEMGAQYF.

V gene TRBV18 combines with J gene TRBJ2-7, with D tentatively TRBD1 (6 bases). Trimming left V 5 bases short and J 3 bases short, with 14 bases between. This CDR3 is 14 amino acids long. CDR1 KGHSH and CDR2 LQKENI come from the germline V gene. CDR3 region: CASSKVRTDYEQYF. As DNA, the CDR3 is TGTGCCAGCTCAAAGGTTCGGACAGACTACGAGCAGTACTTC.

The gene calls are TRBV4-2 and TRBJ2-1, with 10 bases lining up with TRBD2. Looked up from germline, CDR1 is LGHNA and CDR2 is YNFKEQ. The CDR3 consists of 17 residues. The junction had 11 bases not matched to a gene; V was cut back by 7 bases and J by 2 bases. Here the CDR3 DNA reads TGTGCCAGCACCCCGAAAAGCGGGAGGGCAGCCTACAATGAGCAGTTCTTC. Translated, it gives CASTPKSGRAAYNEQFF.

The V call is TRBV6-5, the J call TRBJ2-1, with 12 bases lining up with TRBD2. Germline V gene sequence: CDR1 MNHEY, CDR2 SVGAGI. This CDR3 has 15 residues. Trimming removed 4 bases from V and 6 bases from J; junction bases left unmatched: 4. The CDR3 reads CASSSLAGGGNEQFF. The CDR3 DNA follows: TGTGCCAGCAGTTCTCTAGCGGGAGGGGGCAATGAGCAGTTCTTC.

The rearrangement joins TRBV25-1 to TRBJ1-4, with D perhaps TRBD1 (5 bases). Trimming removed 3 bases from V and 0 bases from J, with 11 bases in between. CDR3 length: 16 residues. Germline assignment: CDR1 MGHDK and CDR2 SYGVNS. The CDR3 spells CASSDWTLATNEKLFF. In DNA, the CDR3 is TGTGCCAGCAGTGATTGGACACTTGCAACTAATGAAAAACTGTTTTTT.

This clone was recorded only once. The chain couples TRBV15 to TRBJ2-2; 10 nucleotides align to TRBD2. This CDR3 region has 18 residues. The V segment lost 0 bases and the J segment 4 bases; nucleotides outside the gene matches: 8. Germline V gives CDR1 LNHNV, CDR2 YYDKDF (reference sequence). CDR3 bases: TGTGCCACCAGCAGAGATCGGAGCGGGAGGGCCGTCACCGGGGAGCTGTTTTTT. It specifies CATSRDRSGRAVTGELFF.

The rearrangement uses TRBV29-1 and TRBJ2-2, with D tentatively TRBD2 (6 bases). V lost 7 bases, J lost 2 bases, and 14 bases lay in between. Germline CDR1 is SQVTM and CDR2 is ANQGSEA. The CDR3 runs to 14 residues. The CDR3 protein is CSGSRGINTGELFF. CDR3 nucleotides: TGCAGCGGCTCCCGGGGGATCAACACCGGGGAGCTGTTTTTT.

The chain uses TRBV3-1 (or the pseudogene TRBV3-2) and TRBJ2-3, with 12 nucleotides matching TRBD1. The V and J ends lost 4 bases and 6 bases, in that order; junction bases with no gene match: 14. CDR3 length: 18 residues. Germline-derived CDR1 and CDR2 are LGHDT and YNNKEL (reference sequence). The CDR3 reads CASSLLYPGQGAADTQYF. For the CDR3, the DNA is TGTGCCAGCAGCCTCCTTTATCCGGGACAGGGGGCAGCTGATACGCAGTATTTT.

V gene TRBV19 combines with J gene TRBJ2-3, with TRBD2 identical over 13 bases. Germline loops: CDR1 LNHDA, CDR2 SQIVND (reference sequence). This CDR3 spans 16 amino acids. V lost 6 bases and J lost 10; bases outside the gene matches: 13. The CDR3 sequence is CASSAGTSGTLRPQYF. The DNA of the CDR3 is TGTGCCAGTAGCGCTGGGACTAGCGGGACCCTCCGACCGCAGTATTTT.

This clone was picked up a small number of times. The gene calls are TRBV4-1 and TRBJ1-2; D unresolved. Germline lookup yields CDR1 MGHRA and CDR2 YSYEKL. The CDR3 contains 13 residues. Trimming took 1 base from V and 9 from J, leaving 12 bases between them. CDR3 nucleotide sequence: TGCGCCAGCAGCCAAGCCTCCCACGGTAGCTACACCTTC. Translated: CASSQASHGSYTF.

The chain combines TRBV20-1 with TRBJ2-1, with TRBD1 as a possible D gene (6 bases). The V gene lost 3 bases and the J gene lost 9 bases, with 9 bases spanning the gap. This CDR3 has 11 residues. CDR1 and CDR2 (germline): DFQATT, SNEGSKA (reference sequence). CDR3 DNA: TGCAGTGCTAGGGGGACAACTGAGCAGTTCTTC. Translation gives CSARGTTEQFF.